A single sample is the source of the 10 T cell receptor beta chains below, sequenced in a study of blood T cell repertoires in COVID-19. Using immunoSEQ multiplex PCR, the repertoire was profiled, and TCRdb retains in-frame clones only, with some absent. Seen here are a few hundred thousand clones, roughly 89% observed once, and the top ten hold approximately 0.85%. Material for sequencing was peripheral blood. These receptors originate from a woman between 35 and 50 years old who had recovered from COVID-19.

The chain uses TRBV27 and TRBJ2-7; 13 positions agree with TRBD2. Germline V gene sequence: CDR1 MNHEY, CDR2 SMNVEV (reference sequence). The CDR3 totals 16 residues. Losses at the gene ends were 3 bases for V and 2 bases for J; bases not matched to a gene: 4. The CDR3 DNA is TGTGCCAGCAGTTTCTTACTAGCGGGAGGGCCCTACGAGCAGTACTTC. Translating it yields CASSFLLAGGPYEQYF.

This clone was seen a handful of times. The chain has TRBV3-1 (or the pseudogene TRBV3-2) and TRBJ1-2, with D perhaps matching TRBD1 (5 bases). The CDR3 is 17 amino acids. Germline V gives CDR1 LGHDT, CDR2 YNNKEL (reference sequence). V gave up 3 bases and J gave up 2 bases, with 19 bases separating them. The CDR3 loop is CASSQGGGLAANYGYTF. For the CDR3, the DNA is TGTGCCAGCAGCCAGGGGGGAGGGTTGGCTGCCAACTATGGCTACACCTTC.

The J gene is TRBJ2-3, the V gene TRBV24-1; TRBD1 might be the D (6 bases). The CDR3 contains 17 residues. Germline loops: CDR1 KGHDR, CDR2 SFDVKD. The ends were cut back, 3 bases at V and 5 bases at J, with 20 bases in the middle. CDR3 amino acids: CATSDQGQPSKGDTQYF. The CDR3 DNA follows: TGTGCCACCAGTGATCAAGGACAGCCTTCAAAGGGAGATACGCAGTATTTT.

The chain employs TRBV29-1 and TRBJ1-2; the D gene is possibly TRBD1 (6 bases). Per germline, CDR1 SQVTM and CDR2 ANQGSEA. The ends were cut back, 4 bases at V and 6 bases at J, with 12 bases in the middle. The CDR3 is 12 amino acids. Here the CDR3 DNA reads TGCAGCGTTGCCAGGGCAGGGGATGGCTACACCTTC. It codes for CSVARAGDGYTF.

CDR3 region: CASSFGQVGELFF. DNA for the CDR3: TGTGCCAGCAGCTTTGGACAGGTCGGGGAGCTGTTTTTT. The chain has TRBV5-4 and TRBJ2-2, with 7 bases matching TRBD1. Germline V CDR1 and CDR2: SGHNT, YYREEE (reference sequence). Trimming took 2 bases from V and 7 from J; bases not matched to a gene: 2. The CDR3 totals 13 residues.

The rearrangement uses TRBV9 and TRBJ2-3, with D tentatively TRBD2 (6 bases). The CDR3 covers 16 residues. V dropped 3 bases and J dropped 1 base, with 15 bases sitting between them. CDR1 is SGDLS, CDR2 YYNGEE, per germline. The CDR3 loop is CASSAHGGSGTDTQYF. The CDR3 coding sequence is TGTGCCAGCAGCGCTCACGGAGGGTCAGGCACAGATACGCAGTATTTT.

The chain carries TRBV19 and TRBJ2-7; perhaps TRBD1 as D (7 bases). CDR3 size: 14 residues. Trimming removed 0 bases from V and 6 bases from J, with 12 bases in between. CDR1 is LNHDA, CDR2 SQIVND, per germline (reference sequence). The CDR3 coding sequence is TGTGCCAGTAGTATAGAGACAGGGACTGGCGAGCAGTACTTC. It translates to CASSIETGTGEQYF.

This clone was counted a single time. The rearrangement joins TRBV30 to TRBJ1-3; D is unresolved. The CDR3 is 15 amino acids. V shed 4 bases and J shed 0 bases, with 13 bases lying between them. Per germline, CDR1 GTSNPN and CDR2 SVGIG (reference sequence). The CDR3 spells CAWKETESSGNTIYF. In DNA form, the CDR3 reads TGTGCCTGGAAGGAGACGGAAAGCTCTGGAAACACCATATATTTT.

This clone is a singleton in its sample. This chain uses TRBV6-6 with TRBJ2-7; 10 positions match TRBD1. Germline V gene lookup returns CDR1 MNHNY and CDR2 SVGAGI (reference sequence). V shed 8 bases and J 1 base; nucleotides not matched to a gene: 8. This CDR3 spans 15 amino acids. CDR3 in DNA: TGTGCCAGCGAGCCGGGACAGGGGCCTTCCTACGAGCAGTACTTC. Translated: CASEPGQGPSYEQYF.

The rearrangement joins TRBV7-2 to TRBJ2-1; D gene uncertain. The V end was cut by 5 bases, the J end by 5 bases, with 10 bases between. The germline CDR1 and CDR2 sequences are SGHTA and FQGNSA. This CDR3 comprises 13 residues. The CDR3 here is CASSPSVHNEQFF. For the CDR3, the DNA is TGTGCCAGCAGCCCCTCCGTCCACAATGAGCAGTTCTTC. Using reference TRBV7-2 and TRBJ2-1 for the parts outside the CDR3, the full variable domain is GAGVSQSPSNKVTEKGKDVELRCDPISGHTALYWYRQSLGQGLEFLIYFQGNSAPDKSGLPSDRFSAERTGGSVSTLTIQRTQQEDSAVYLCASSPSVHNEQFFGPGTRLTVL.